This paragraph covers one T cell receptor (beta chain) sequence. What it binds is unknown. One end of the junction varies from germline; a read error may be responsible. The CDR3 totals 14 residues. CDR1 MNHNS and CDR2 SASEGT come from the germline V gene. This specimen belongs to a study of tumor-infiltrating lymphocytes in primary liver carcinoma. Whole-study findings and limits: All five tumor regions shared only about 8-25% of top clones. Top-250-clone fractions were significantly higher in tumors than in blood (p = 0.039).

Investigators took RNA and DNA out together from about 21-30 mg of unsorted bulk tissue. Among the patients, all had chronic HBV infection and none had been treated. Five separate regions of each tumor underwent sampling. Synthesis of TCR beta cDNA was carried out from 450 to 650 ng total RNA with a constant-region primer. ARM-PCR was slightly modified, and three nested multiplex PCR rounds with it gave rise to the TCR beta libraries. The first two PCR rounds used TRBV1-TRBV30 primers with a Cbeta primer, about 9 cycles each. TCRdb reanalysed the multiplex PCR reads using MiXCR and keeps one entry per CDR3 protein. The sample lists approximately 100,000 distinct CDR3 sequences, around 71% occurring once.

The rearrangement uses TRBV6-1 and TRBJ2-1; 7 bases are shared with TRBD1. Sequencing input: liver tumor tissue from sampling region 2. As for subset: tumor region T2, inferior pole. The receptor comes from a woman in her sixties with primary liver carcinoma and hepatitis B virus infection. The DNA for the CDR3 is TGTGTCAGCAGTACAGGGGCTCCGGGATCTGAGCAGTTCTTC. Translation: CVSSTGAPGSEQFF.